A selection of T cell receptor beta chains follows, all from one sample in a study of cytomegalovirus exposure and HLA in healthy donors. The data were produced by immunoSEQ multiplex PCR, yet TCRdb's version contains in-frame clones alone and is incomplete. The table records 100,000 to 120,000 clones, more than 65% of them present only once. Sequenced input: PBMCs. The receptors originated from a man younger than 45 in good health and CMV-seropositive. The CDR3 runs from the conserved cysteine through the conserved F or W. A D gene is named only where the DNA matches it firmly. Expanded clones get a size class; other rows say once, few or many, or leave the size out.

size | J | D | V | DNA | CDR3
NA | TRBJ2-3 | NA | TRBV19 | TGTGCCAGTAGTATAGGAAGGCGGGTGGGTGGAGATACGCAGTATTTT | CASSIGRRVGGDTQYF
few | TRBJ2-5 | TRBD2 | TRBV13 | TGTGCCAGCAGCTTAGGCTTGGCGGGGGGGCAAGAGACCCAGTACTTC | CASSLGLAGGQETQYF
NA | TRBJ2-1 | NA | TRBV18 | TGTGCCAGCTCACTAAGTTCGCAGTCAAATGAGCAGTTCTTC | CASSLSSQSNEQFF
few | TRBJ2-3 | NA | TRBV13 | TGTGCCAGCAGCCCTGGGGGGTTAGATACGCAGTATTTT | CASSPGGLDTQYF
NA | TRBJ1-6 | TRBD1 | TRBV10-2 | TGCGCCAGCATCGACAGGGGTGATTCACCCCTCCACTTT | CASIDRGDSPLHF
NA | TRBJ2-2 | NA | TRBV2 | TGTGCCAGCAGTCAACAGGGCACCGGGGAGCTGTTTTTT | CASSQQGTGELFF
NA | TRBJ2-3 | TRBD2 | TRBV25-1 | TGTGCCAGCAGTGAAAATAGCGGGGGTAGCACAGATACGCAGTATTTT | CASSENSGGSTDTQYF
many | TRBJ1-6 | NA | TRBV15 | TGTGCCACCAGCAGAGATCGAAGGGGTTCACCCCTCCACTTT | CATSRDRRGSPLHF
few | TRBJ2-5 | TRBD2 | TRBV6-1 | TGTGCCAGCAGTGAAGCTCCCGGAGCGGGGGGAATAGAGACCCAGTACTTC | CASSEAPGAGGIETQYF
NA | TRBJ2-7 | NA | TRBV29-1 | TGCAGCGCCCAGGGTCTCTCCTACGAGCAGTACTTC | CSAQGLSYEQYF
NA | TRBJ1-2 | NA | TRBV9 | TGTGCCAGCAGCGTAGCTCCGGGGGGGTATGGCTACACCTTC | CASSVAPGGYGYTF
NA | TRBJ2-1 | NA | TRBV19 | TGTGCCAGTGGCCGGGACTTCGGTTCATATGAGCAGTTCTTC | CASGRDFGSYEQFF
few | TRBJ1-3 | TRBD1 | TRBV5-4 | TGTGCCAGCAGTGTGGACAGGGCTGGAAACACCATATATTTT | CASSVDRAGNTIYF
NA | TRBJ2-1 | TRBD2 | TRBV13 | TGTGCCAGCAGCCCAATAGGACTAGCGGGGGGCTATGAGCAGTTCTTC | CASSPIGLAGGYEQFF
NA | TRBJ1-5 | TRBD1 | TRBV4-1 | TGCGCCAGCAGCCAAGGGACAGGGGCAAACCAGCCCCAGCATTTT | CASSQGTGANQPQHF
NA | TRBJ2-5 | TRBD2 | TRBV4-1 | TGCGCCAGCAGCCAAGTAACTAGCGGGGGGGTCGAGGGGGAGACCCAGTACTTC | CASSQVTSGGVEGETQYF
NA | TRBJ1-1 | NA | TRBV19 | TGTGCCAGTAGGGAGGGAGAGGGCACTGAAGCTTTCTTT | CASREGEGTEAFF
NA | TRBJ1-2 | TRBD1 | TRBV19 | TGTGCCAGTAGCCTGGACAGGGAAGGCGGCTACACCTTC | CASSLDREGGYTF
NA | TRBJ2-5 | TRBD1 | TRBV10-3 | TGTGCCATCAGTGAGGGACAGGGGAGGTTAGAGACCCAGTACTTC | CAISEGQGRLETQYF
NA | TRBJ2-2 | NA | TRBV7-9 | TGTGCCAGCAGCTTCTTGGGCGGGGACCTCACCGGGGAGCTGTTTTTT | CASSFLGGDLTGELFF
few | TRBJ2-5 | TRBD2 | TRBV25-1 | TGTGCCAGCAGCCCGGGACTAGCCATCCAAGAGACCCAGTACTTC | CASSPGLAIQETQYF
NA | TRBJ2-5 | TRBD1 | TRBV29-1 | TGCAGCGTCTCGGGGACAGAGACACAAGAGACCCAGTACTTC | CSVSGTETQETQYF
NA | TRBJ2-5 | TRBD2 | TRBV4-1 | TGCGCCAGCAGCCAAAGAACTAGCGGGGGAGAGACCCAGTACTTC | CASSQRTSGGETQYF
NA | TRBJ2-6 | NA | TRBV2 | TGTGCCAGCAGTGTATTAGCCGGGGCCAACGTCCTGACTTTC | CASSVLAGANVLTF
NA | TRBJ2-3 | NA | TRBV5-6 | TGTGCCAGCAGCTCGGGGGGCCAAACAGATACGCAGTATTTT | CASSSGGQTDTQYF
NA | TRBJ1-1 | TRBD1 | TRBV5-1 | TGCGCCAGCAGCCAGCCCGACTTTGGACAGGGGGAAGCTTTCTTT | CASSQPDFGQGEAFF
NA | TRBJ2-7 | NA | TRBV5-1 | TGCGCCAGCAGCTACAGGGACCCAACCACCTACGAGCAGTACTTC | CASSYRDPTTYEQYF
NA | TRBJ2-7 | TRBD1 | TRBV6-6 | TGTGCCAGCAGTGGATCGGACAGGGGTTACGAGCAGTACTTC | CASSGSDRGYEQYF
once | TRBJ1-1 | NA | TRBV19 | TGTGCCAGTACGGCCTCAGGCCTAATGAACACTGAAGCTTTCTTT | CASTASGLMNTEAFF
NA | TRBJ1-2 | TRBD1 | TRBV6-6 | TGTGCCAGCAGACTCGGACAGGGGAGGTATGGCTACACCTTC | CASRLGQGRYGYTF
NA | TRBJ2-1 | NA | TRBV7-2 | TGTGCCAGCAGCTTAGTGGGGAGCTCCTACAATGAGCAGTTCTTC | CASSLVGSSYNEQFF
NA | TRBJ2-2 | NA | TRBV7-2 | TGTGCCAGCAGCTTTTCCTCCTACACCGGGGAGCTGTTTTTT | CASSFSSYTGELFF
once | TRBJ2-7 | NA | TRBV14 | TGTGCCAGCAGCCTGGGAGACAGGAGAAACGAGCAGTACTTC | CASSLGDRRNEQYF
NA | TRBJ1-1 | NA | TRBV30 | TGTGCCGCGGACTTGCGAACGGCTTTCTTT | CAADLRTAFF
NA | TRBJ2-3 | NA | TRBV29-1 | TGCAGCGTTGCACAGATGAGCACAGATACGCAGTATTTT | CSVAQMSTDTQYF
NA | TRBJ2-2 | NA | TRBV21-1 | TGTGCCAGCAGCAAACAGGGGGCGGCGAACACCGGGGAGCTGTTTTTT | CASSKQGAANTGELFF
NA | TRBJ2-7 | TRBD2 | TRBV27 | TGTGCCAGCAGTTCCACCGATAGCGGGGCCCCCTACGAGCAGTACTTC | CASSSTDSGAPYEQYF
few | TRBJ2-1 | TRBD1 | TRBV7-9 | TGTGCCAGCAGCCCCCAGCTGCCGACAGGGTTCATCTACAATGAGCAGTTCTTC | CASSPQLPTGFIYNEQFF
NA | TRBJ1-1 | TRBD1 | TRBV6-1 | TGTGCCATCAGAGTGACAGGGGAGAACACTGAAGCTTTCTTT | CAIRVTGENTEAFF
NA | TRBJ2-1 | TRBD1 | TRBV5-1 | TGCGCCAGCAGCATTGGGACAGCCTACAATGAGCAGTTCTTC | CASSIGTAYNEQFF
NA | TRBJ2-7 | NA | TRBV28 | TGTGCCAGCTCAACCCAGGGCGAGCAGTACTTC | CASSTQGEQYF
NA | TRBJ2-3 | TRBD2 | TRBV4-2 | TGTGCCAGCAGCCACCCGACTAGCGCCACCTCGGTAGATACGCAGTATTTT | CASSHPTSATSVDTQYF
NA | TRBJ1-1 | NA | TRBV18 | TGTGCCAGCTCACCACAGGGGGGGAGGAACACTGAAGCTTTCTTT | CASSPQGGRNTEAFF
NA | TRBJ1-4 | TRBD1 | TRBV13 | TGTGCCAGCAGCTCGGCGGACAGGAATGAAAAACTGTTTTTT | CASSSADRNEKLFF
NA | TRBJ2-7 | TRBD2 | TRBV11-1 | TGTGCCAGCAGCTCTGTCGTGGGACTAGCGGGGCAGTACTTC | CASSSVVGLAGQYF